This passage covers 28 T cell receptor beta chains from one sample sequenced in a study of blood T cell repertoires in COVID-19. The data were produced by immunoSEQ multiplex PCR, yet TCRdb's version contains in-frame clones alone and is incomplete. The sample yields around 63,000 clones, approximately 80% seen once. Sequenced input: peripheral blood. These receptors were collected from a woman of 80 years or more with active or convalescent COVID-19.

This CDR3 reads CASSLGTGNEKLFF. CDR3 sequence (DNA): TGTGCCAGCAGCTTGGGGACAGGGAATGAAAAACTGTTTTTT. The chain carries TRBV11-1 and TRBJ1-4; 9 bases are a match to TRBD1. Germline assignment: CDR1 SGHAT and CDR2 FQDESV (reference sequence). The CDR3 runs to 14 residues. V gave up 3 bases and J gave up 5 bases; unmatched junction bases: 1.

The V gene is TRBV2, the J gene TRBJ1-5, with 7 bases fitting TRBD1. This CDR3 comprises 14 residues. V lost 5 bases and J lost 4; bases outside the gene matches: 5. The germline V gene has CDR1 SNHLY and CDR2 FYNNEI. The CDR3 spells CASSLQGPNQPQHF. The CDR3 nucleotides are TGTGCCAGCAGTTTACAGGGGCCTAATCAGCCCCAGCATTTT.

The V gene is TRBV28, the J gene TRBJ1-2; D perhaps matches TRBD1 (6 bases). The germline V gene encodes CDR1 MDHEN and CDR2 SYDVKM. Between the trimmed V and J ends, which lost 7 bases and 3 bases, there was a span of 12 bases. The CDR3 contains 13 residues. The CDR3 DNA sequence: TGTGCCAGCATTGGGGGCCAATACTATGGCTACACCTTC. Residues: CASIGGQYYGYTF.

The chain is built from TRBV7-2 and TRBJ2-1; possibly TRBD2 for D (6 bases). Trimming left V 4 bases short and J 1 base short, with 17 bases between. Germline assignment: CDR1 SGHTA and CDR2 FQGNSA. CDR3 length: 17 amino acids. CDR3 region: CASSSSGLPSSYNEQFF. As DNA, the CDR3 is TGTGCCAGCAGCTCTTCGGGACTCCCCTCTTCCTACAATGAGCAGTTCTTC. Using reference TRBV7-2 and TRBJ2-1 for the parts outside the CDR3, the full variable domain is GAGVSQSPSNKVTEKGKDVELRCDPISGHTALYWYRQSLGQGLEFLIYFQGNSAPDKSGLPSDRFSAERTGGSVSTLTIQRTQQEDSAVYLCASSSSGLPSSYNEQFFGPGTRLTVL.

The rearrangement uses TRBV16 and TRBJ2-6; D is possibly TRBD1 (6 bases). The CDR3 contains 16 residues. Looked up from germline, CDR1 is KGHSY and CDR2 is FQNENV. Trimming left V 4 bases short and J 3 bases short, with 13 bases between. The CDR3 nucleotides read TGTGCCAGCAGCCCCACCAGGGGCCGTGGGGCCAACGTCCTGACTTTC. It encodes CASSPTRGRGANVLTF.

This clone was seen a handful of times. V and J are TRBV7-8 and TRBJ2-3; maybe TRBD2 (5 bases). Trimming took off 7 bases at V and 0 bases at J, with 17 bases between the two ends. Germline CDR1 is SGHVS and CDR2 is FQNEAQ. The CDR3 has 16 amino acids. The chain's CDR3 is CASTAVSGISTDTQYF. The CDR3 nucleotides are TGTGCCAGCACCGCCGTGAGCGGAATTAGCACAGATACGCAGTATTTT.

This chain links TRBV7-9 with TRBJ2-1; tentative D call: TRBD1 (5 bases). Trimming shortened V by 5 bases and J by 4 bases, and 12 bases separated the two germline ends. The V gene's germline CDR1 is SEHNR and CDR2 FQNEAQ (reference sequence). The CDR3 sequence is 14 residues long. Here the CDR3 DNA reads TGTGCCAGCAGCGCTCGACAGATATACAATGAGCAGTTCTTC. Its protein is CASSARQIYNEQFF.

The chain joins TRBV10-3 to TRBJ1-1, with D unresolved. Between the trimmed V and J ends, which lost 6 bases and 0 bases, there was a span of 8 bases. The germline V gene has CDR1 ENHRY and CDR2 SYGVKD. The CDR3 length is 13 residues. The CDR3 coding sequence is TGTGCCATCAGCCTTAACATGAACACTGAAGCTTTCTTT. Its protein is CAISLNMNTEAFF.

The V call is TRBV28, the J call TRBJ1-2; D remains ambiguous. Trimming cost V 3 bases and J 7 bases, with 6 bases left between them. The CDR3 contains 11 residues. Germline CDR1 reads MDHEN; CDR2 reads SYDVKM. In nucleotides, the CDR3 is TGTGCCAGCAGTTTCGGGGTTGGCTACACCTTC. Translating gives CASSFGVGYTF.

The chain joins TRBV7-9 to TRBJ2-6; 7 positions agree with TRBD1. Losses at the gene ends were 5 bases for V and 1 base for J; bases not matched to a gene: 2. Germline V gene data show CDR1 as SEHNR and CDR2 as FQNEAQ (reference sequence). CDR3 length: 15 amino acids. CDR3 region: CASSQTGSGANVLTF. The CDR3 coding sequence is TGTGCCAGCAGCCAGACAGGGTCTGGGGCCAACGTCCTGACTTTC.

The chain uses TRBV12-3 or TRBV12-4 and TRBJ2-7; maybe TRBD2 (7 bases). With 6 bases removed from V and 12 bases from J, the gap between germline ends came to 18 bases. The CDR3 extends over 12 amino acids. CDR3 region: CASSRGGALLYF. The CDR3 DNA reads as TGTGCCAGCAGCCGAGGGGGGGCTCTCCTGTACTTC.

CDR3 sequence reads: CASSLADNQPQHF. The CDR3, as DNA: TGTGCCAGCAGCTTAGCAGACAATCAGCCCCAGCATTTT. The V gene is TRBV11-2, the J gene TRBJ1-5; D ambiguous. V was shortened by 1 base and J by 3 bases, with 4 bases between the two germline ends. CDR1 and CDR2 from the germline V gene are SGHAT and FQNNGV. This CDR3 has 13 amino acids.

The J gene is TRBJ2-7, the V gene TRBV11-2; no reliable D call. Looked up from germline, CDR1 is SGHAT and CDR2 is FQNNGV. V was cut by 0 bases and J by 2 bases, with 5 bases left in between. The CDR3 sequence is 13 residues long. CDR3 in amino acids: CASSLDTPYEQYF. The CDR3 DNA follows: TGTGCCAGCAGCTTAGACACACCCTACGAGCAGTACTTC.

The J gene is TRBJ2-5, the V gene TRBV4-1; 15 bases are shared with TRBD2. V dropped 3 bases and J dropped 4; count of bases not matched to a gene: 12. This CDR3 has 19 residues. Germline V CDR1 and CDR2: MGHRA, YSYEKL. The CDR3 is CASSHPGLAGGTGRETQYF. CDR3 DNA: TGCGCCAGCAGCCACCCAGGACTAGCGGGGGGGACGGGGCGAGAGACCCAGTACTTC.

This chain connects TRBV7-8 to TRBJ2-1; 8 bases agree with TRBD2. Looked up from germline, CDR1 is SGHVS and CDR2 is FQNEAQ. J was trimmed by 2 bases and V by 6 bases; bases with no gene match: 6. CDR3 length: 15 residues. The CDR3 sequence: CASSWGLGPYNEQFF. The CDR3 DNA sequence: TGTGCCAGCAGTTGGGGACTAGGACCCTACAATGAGCAGTTCTTC.

The chain uses TRBV11-3 and TRBJ2-7; perhaps TRBD1 as D (6 bases). Germline lookup yields CDR1 SGHNT and CDR2 YENEEA. This CDR3 region has 15 residues. Between the trimmed V and J ends, which lost 3 bases and 2 bases, there was a span of 14 bases. The DNA of the CDR3 is TGTGCCAGCAGCTTTGGGACACCCCTCCCCTACGAGCAGTACTTC. Translated, it gives CASSFGTPLPYEQYF.

The chain recombines TRBV6-5 with TRBJ1-6, with D unresolved. CDR3 length equals 12 residues. V dropped 5 bases and J dropped 9 bases, with 8 bases sitting between them. Germline V CDR1 and CDR2: MNHEY, SVGAGI. The CDR3 region has the DNA TGTGCCAGCAGTCAGACGGGTTCACCCCTCCACTTT. Translated, it gives CASSQTGSPLHF.

The genes are TRBV23-1 and TRBJ1-2; TRBD1 matches 8 bases. TRBV23-1 is noted as an ORF with a role that remains uncertain. This CDR3 has 15 amino acids. Trimming took 0 bases from V and 7 from J; bases not matched to a gene: 7. The CDR3: CASSQSDRGKSGYTF. The CDR3 DNA reads as TGCGCCAGCAGTCAATCCGACAGGGGTAAGAGTGGCTACACCTTC.

As regards this clone: One end of the junction varies from germline; a read error may be responsible. The V gene is TRBV9, the J gene TRBJ2-3; 11 bases are shared with TRBD2. In germline, CDR1 is SGDLS, CDR2 YYNGEE. The CDR3 contains 16 residues. The DNA for the CDR3 is TGTGCCCGCAGCGGGGGGGGACTAGCGGTTGGAGATACGCAGTATTTT. It yields the protein CARSGGGLAVGDTQYF.

CDR3 sequence (DNA): TGTGCCAGCAGCGTCACAGGGGGCAACTCTGGAAACACCATATATTTT. Its protein product is CASSVTGGNSGNTIYF. This rearrangement joins TRBV9 to TRBJ1-3; 9 bases are a match to TRBD1. The CDR3 spans 16 residues. CDR1 is SGDLS and CDR2 is YYNGEE in the germline V gene. With V trimmed by 2 bases and J by 0 bases, 3 bases remained unmatched.

CDR3 amino acids: CASSQELITGQVNTEAFF. CDR3 DNA: TGCGCCAGCAGCCAAGAGCTGATAACCGGACAGGTGAACACTGAAGCTTTCTTT. The chain joins TRBV4-1 to TRBJ1-1; 7 nucleotides line up with TRBD1. The germline CDR1 and CDR2 sequences are MGHRA and YSYEKL. V gave up 0 bases and J gave up 0 bases; unmatched junction bases: 10. This CDR3 is built from 18 residues.

The J gene is TRBJ1-5, the V gene TRBV6-5; D gene unclear. The CDR3 is 11 amino acids. The germline V and J ends were trimmed by 7 bases and 9 bases, with 10 bases remaining between them. Germline-derived CDR1 and CDR2 are MNHEY and SVGAGI. The CDR3 protein is CASISGGPQHF. The CDR3 region has the DNA TGTGCCAGCATATCGGGTGGGCCCCAGCATTTT.

The rearrangement uses TRBV9 and TRBJ2-3; 9 bases are a match to TRBD2. The CDR3 is 14 residues long. From germline, CDR1 is SGDLS and CDR2 YYNGEE. V shed 10 bases, J shed 4 bases, and the junction held 10 bases outside the gene matches. CDR3 sequence (DNA): TGTGCCTCCAGCGTAGGCGGGGGGGCAGATACGCAGTATTTT. This gives the protein CASSVGGGADTQYF.

CDR3 in DNA: TGTGCCAGCAGCGCCAAGGTTGGACAGTCCTATGGCTACACCTTC. Translation gives CASSAKVGQSYGYTF. The chain links TRBV6-5 to TRBJ1-2; possible D gene TRBD1, 6 bases. Germline CDR1 is MNHEY and CDR2 is SVGAGI. The CDR3 has 15 residues. Trimming took 6 bases from V and 4 from J, leaving 18 bases between them.

V usage is TRBV12-3 or TRBV12-4 and J usage is TRBJ2-7, with 7 bases aligning to TRBD1. This CDR3 is 13 amino acids long. V shed 4 bases, J shed 2 bases, and the junction held 2 bases outside the gene matches. The CDR3 here is CASSWGQPYEQYF. CDR3 sequence (DNA): TGTGCCAGCAGTTGGGGACAGCCCTACGAGCAGTACTTC.

This clone was picked up a small number of times. The CDR3 sequence is CASSELAGTLQETQYF. The DNA of the CDR3 is TGTGCCAGCAGTGAGCTAGCGGGGACACTCCAAGAGACCCAGTACTTC. The chain carries TRBV6-1 and TRBJ2-5; 9 bases are shared with TRBD2. The germline V gene has CDR1 MNHNS and CDR2 SASEGT. Unmatched junction bases numbered 6, after V lost 3 bases and J lost 1 base. This CDR3 is built from 16 residues.

The chain links TRBV6-6 to TRBJ1-4; D may be TRBD1 (6 bases). Looked up from germline, CDR1 is MNHNY and CDR2 is SVGAGI (reference sequence). This CDR3 contains 14 residues. V was trimmed by 2 bases and J by 7 bases, leaving 11 bases between them. CDR3 nucleotides: TGTGCCAGCAGTTACGGCGCAGGGGCTGAAAAACTGTTTTTT. Its translation is CASSYGAGAEKLFF.

The V call is TRBV5-4, the J call TRBJ2-1; 7 bases are shared with TRBD1. The CDR3 runs to 16 residues. Germline assignment: CDR1 SGHNT and CDR2 YYREEE (reference sequence). Losses at the gene ends were 4 bases for V and 0 bases for J; bases not matched to a gene: 7. CDR3 coding DNA: TGTGCCAGCAGCCGAGGGGGCAGTAGCTCCTACAATGAGCAGTTCTTC. This sequence encodes CASSRGGSSSYNEQFF.